A selection of T cell receptor beta chains follows, all from one sample in a study of blood T cell repertoires in COVID-19. The table came from immunoSEQ multiplex PCR; TCRdb's copy has only in-frame clones and leaves some out. The sample gives some 70,000 clones, more than 75% of which show up once; approximately 8.3% is in the top ten. The material sequenced was peripheral blood. These receptors all stem from a man aged 45-60 years with active COVID-19. Both conserved end residues are part of each CDR3. A D gene is named only where the DNA matches it firmly. Not every row has a clone size; where given, it reads once, few, many or a size class.

D gene: -
clone size: -
V gene: TRBV7-2
J gene: TRBJ2-5
CDR3 protein: CASSLQGRVQETQYF
CDR3 DNA: TGTGCCAGCAGCTTACAGGGTCGGGTCCAAGAGACCCAGTACTTC

D gene: TRBD2
clone size: -
V gene: TRBV7-8
J gene: TRBJ2-1
CDR3 protein: CASSLQPTSGRSNEQFF
CDR3 DNA: TGTGCCAGCAGCCTACAACCTACTAGCGGGAGAAGTAATGAGCAGTTCTTC

D gene: -
clone size: -
V gene: TRBV2
J gene: TRBJ1-1
CDR3 protein: CASTEGTAFF
CDR3 DNA: TGTGCCAGCACGGAGGGAACGGCTTTCTTT

D gene: -
clone size: -
V gene: TRBV11-3
J gene: TRBJ2-3
CDR3 protein: CASSPGGPDTQYF
CDR3 DNA: TGTGCCAGCAGCCCCGGGGGGCCAGATACGCAGTATTTT

D gene: TRBD2
clone size: -
V gene: TRBV10-1
J gene: TRBJ2-1
CDR3 protein: CASSEFSGRDNNEQFF
CDR3 DNA: TGCGCCAGCAGTGAGTTTAGCGGGAGGGATAACAATGAGCAGTTCTTC

D gene: -
clone size: -
V gene: TRBV6-2/TRBV6-3
J gene: TRBJ1-5
CDR3 protein: CASSYIGNQPQHF
CDR3 DNA: TGTGCCAGCAGTTATATCGGGAATCAGCCCCAGCATTTT

D gene: TRBD1
clone size: -
V gene: TRBV19
J gene: TRBJ1-3
CDR3 protein: CASSILHRGGYSGNTIYF
CDR3 DNA: TGTGCCAGTAGTATCCTCCACAGGGGAGGCTACTCTGGAAACACCATATATTTT

D gene: TRBD1
clone size: -
V gene: TRBV6-5
J gene: TRBJ2-7
CDR3 protein: CASSYRDRGSFEQYF
CDR3 DNA: TGTGCCAGCAGTTACAGGGACAGGGGGAGTTTCGAGCAGTACTTC

D gene: TRBD2
clone size: -
V gene: TRBV4-3
J gene: TRBJ2-7
CDR3 protein: CASSQDLGTSGSYEQYF
CDR3 DNA: TGCGCCAGCAGCCAAGATCTTGGGACTAGCGGGAGCTACGAGCAGTACTTC

D gene: TRBD1
clone size: -
V gene: TRBV25-1
J gene: TRBJ2-1
CDR3 protein: CASSDPGQGIGQFF
CDR3 DNA: TGTGCCAGCAGTGACCCTGGACAGGGGATAGGGCAGTTCTTC

D gene: TRBD2
clone size: -
V gene: TRBV30
J gene: TRBJ2-7
CDR3 protein: CAWSVGLAGAEQYF
CDR3 DNA: TGTGCCTGGAGTGTCGGACTAGCGGGAGCCGAGCAGTACTTC

D gene: TRBD1
clone size: -
V gene: TRBV4-1
J gene: TRBJ2-5
CDR3 protein: CASSPWDRGTYGTQYF
CDR3 DNA: TGCGCCAGCAGCCCCTGGGACAGGGGGACATACGGGACCCAGTACTTC

D gene: TRBD1
clone size: -
V gene: TRBV9
J gene: TRBJ2-7
CDR3 protein: CASSVEGQGDEQYF
CDR3 DNA: TGTGCCAGCAGCGTAGAAGGACAGGGCGACGAGCAGTACTTC

D gene: -
clone size: -
V gene: TRBV5-1
J gene: TRBJ1-5
CDR3 protein: CASSLETGDQPQHF
CDR3 DNA: TGCGCCAGCAGCTTGGAGACGGGGGATCAGCCCCAGCATTTT

D gene: -
clone size: -
V gene: TRBV3-1/TRBV3-2
J gene: TRBJ2-7
CDR3 protein: CASSQVFSSYEQYF
CDR3 DNA: TGTGCCAGCAGCCAAGTTTTCAGCTCCTACGAGCAGTACTTC

D gene: TRBD1
clone size: -
V gene: TRBV20-1
J gene: TRBJ2-3
CDR3 protein: CSASDRASAQYF
CDR3 DNA: TGCAGTGCTAGTGACAGGGCCTCTGCGCAGTATTTT

D gene: -
clone size: -
V gene: TRBV7-9
J gene: TRBJ1-2
CDR3 protein: CASTNTGINYGYTF
CDR3 DNA: TGTGCCAGCACCAATACAGGGATAAACTATGGCTACACCTTC

D gene: TRBD1
clone size: -
V gene: TRBV5-1
J gene: TRBJ2-5
CDR3 protein: CASTRDREGETQYF
CDR3 DNA: TGCGCCAGCACCAGGGACAGGGAGGGAGAGACCCAGTACTTC

D gene: TRBD2
clone size: -
V gene: TRBV4-3
J gene: TRBJ2-5
CDR3 protein: CASSPVGTSRETQYF
CDR3 DNA: TGCGCCAGCAGCCCTGTGGGGACTAGCCGGGAGACCCAGTACTTC

D gene: -
clone size: few
V gene: TRBV10-1
J gene: TRBJ2-2
CDR3 protein: CASSEGAAWTGELFF
CDR3 DNA: TGCGCCAGCAGTGAGGGGGCGGCCTGGACCGGGGAGCTGTTTTTT

D gene: -
clone size: once
V gene: TRBV7-9
J gene: TRBJ2-2
CDR3 protein: CASSSQGGVGELFF
CDR3 DNA: TGTGCCAGCAGCTCCCAGGGGGGTGTCGGGGAGCTGTTTTTT

D gene: TRBD1
clone size: few
V gene: TRBV28
J gene: TRBJ2-5
CDR3 protein: CASRPGTGFQETQYF
CDR3 DNA: TGTGCCAGCAGACCCGGGACAGGGTTCCAAGAGACCCAGTACTTC

D gene: -
clone size: -
V gene: TRBV21-1
J gene: TRBJ1-5
CDR3 protein: CASSKAGLATYSNQPQHF
CDR3 DNA: TGTGCCAGCAGCAAAGCGGGGCTAGCGACTTATAGCAATCAGCCCCAGCATTTT

D gene: TRBD1
clone size: -
V gene: TRBV6-1
J gene: TRBJ2-5
CDR3 protein: CASSGGDRVPQETQYF
CDR3 DNA: TGTGCCAGCAGTGGTGGAGACAGGGTCCCCCAAGAGACCCAGTACTTC

D gene: -
clone size: -
V gene: TRBV30
J gene: TRBJ1-3
CDR3 protein: CAWRTGGPSSSTIYF
CDR3 DNA: TGTGCCTGGAGAACGGGGGGACCCTCCTCCAGCACCATATATTTT

D gene: -
clone size: once
V gene: TRBV5-1
J gene: TRBJ2-5
CDR3 protein: CASSLGAKQETQYF
CDR3 DNA: TGCGCCAGCAGCTTGGGTGCGAAACAGGAGACCCAGTACTTC

D gene: -
clone size: -
V gene: TRBV7-2
J gene: TRBJ2-3
CDR3 protein: CASSKGLLTDTQYF
CDR3 DNA: TGTGCCAGCAGCAAAGGACTTCTCACAGATACGCAGTATTTT

D gene: TRBD1
clone size: -
V gene: TRBV5-6
J gene: TRBJ2-1
CDR3 protein: CASSATGNEQFF
CDR3 DNA: TGTGCCAGCAGCGCGACAGGGAATGAGCAGTTCTTC

D gene: TRBD1
clone size: once
V gene: TRBV24-1
J gene: TRBJ2-2
CDR3 protein: CATSAANRGTGELFF
CDR3 DNA: TGTGCCACCAGTGCCGCAAACAGGGGCACCGGGGAGCTGTTTTTT

D gene: -
clone size: -
V gene: TRBV24-1
J gene: TRBJ2-1
CDR3 protein: CATSGGSRGEQFF
CDR3 DNA: TGTGCCACCAGTGGAGGGTCGAGAGGTGAGCAGTTCTTC

D gene: -
clone size: -
V gene: TRBV19
J gene: TRBJ2-1
CDR3 protein: CASSNGDWDNEQFF
CDR3 DNA: TGTGCCAGTAGTAACGGGGATTGGGACAATGAGCAGTTCTTC

D gene: TRBD1
clone size: -
V gene: TRBV7-2
J gene: TRBJ1-2
CDR3 protein: CASSARTGLNFYGYTF
CDR3 DNA: TGTGCCAGCAGTGCGAGGACAGGGCTAAATTTCTATGGCTACACCTTC

D gene: TRBD2
clone size: -
V gene: TRBV7-2
J gene: TRBJ2-1
CDR3 protein: CASSSTSGRNNEQFF
CDR3 DNA: TGTGCCAGCAGCTCCACTAGCGGGCGAAACAATGAGCAGTTCTTC

D gene: TRBD1
clone size: once
V gene: TRBV4-3
J gene: TRBJ2-7
CDR3 protein: CASSQDKTGGAYEQYF
CDR3 DNA: TGCGCCAGCAGCCAAGATAAGACAGGGGGAGCCTACGAGCAGTACTTC

D gene: TRBD1
clone size: -
V gene: TRBV2
J gene: TRBJ1-5
CDR3 protein: CASSSQSGQGGLHSNQPQHF
CDR3 DNA: TGTGCCAGCAGCTCACAATCTGGACAGGGGGGGTTACATAGCAATCAGCCCCAGCATTTT

D gene: TRBD1
clone size: -
V gene: TRBV5-1
J gene: TRBJ2-5
CDR3 protein: CASSLPHGTGAETQYF
CDR3 DNA: TGCGCCAGCAGCTTGCCCCACGGGACAGGGGCCGAGACCCAGTACTTC

D gene: -
clone size: -
V gene: TRBV28
J gene: TRBJ2-2
CDR3 protein: CASSMLITGNTGELFF
CDR3 DNA: TGTGCCAGCAGCATGCTGATCACAGGGAACACCGGGGAGCTGTTTTTT

D gene: -
clone size: -
V gene: TRBV6-1
J gene: TRBJ1-2
CDR3 protein: CASSEARRSGGYTF
CDR3 DNA: TGTGCCAGCAGTGAAGCGCGCAGGTCTGGCGGCTACACCTTC

D gene: -
clone size: -
V gene: TRBV4-3
J gene: TRBJ2-2
CDR3 protein: CASSQGASGSNTGELFF
CDR3 DNA: TGCGCCAGCAGCCAGGGGGCTAGCGGTTCGAACACCGGGGAGCTGTTTTTT

D gene: TRBD2
clone size: -
V gene: TRBV29-1
J gene: TRBJ2-1
CDR3 protein: CSVALAGSGQFF
CDR3 DNA: TGCAGCGTAGCCTTAGCGGGATCAGGACAGTTCTTC

D gene: -
clone size: once
V gene: TRBV19
J gene: TRBJ1-5
CDR3 protein: CASSMARDSSPQHF
CDR3 DNA: TGTGCCAGTAGTATGGCGAGGGATTCTTCGCCCCAGCATTTT

D gene: -
clone size: -
V gene: TRBV6-5
J gene: TRBJ2-1
CDR3 protein: CASSHGQSPLSEQFF
CDR3 DNA: TGTGCCAGCAGTCATGGACAGTCTCCGTTGTCGGAGCAGTTCTTC

D gene: -
clone size: -
V gene: TRBV19
J gene: TRBJ1-1
CDR3 protein: CASSGAVGEAFF
CDR3 DNA: TGTGCCAGTAGTGGCGCGGTGGGTGAAGCTTTCTTT

D gene: -
clone size: -
V gene: TRBV7-3
J gene: TRBJ2-1
CDR3 protein: CASSPTMGDEQFF
CDR3 DNA: TGTGCCAGCAGCCCCACAATGGGCGATGAGCAGTTCTTC

D gene: TRBD2
clone size: -
V gene: TRBV29-1
J gene: TRBJ2-7
CDR3 protein: CSGALAGHTYEQYF
CDR3 DNA: TGCAGCGGGGCACTAGCGGGACATACCTACGAGCAGTACTTC

D gene: TRBD1
clone size: -
V gene: TRBV6-5
J gene: TRBJ1-6
CDR3 protein: CASSLGQSFSPLHF
CDR3 DNA: TGTGCCAGCAGTCTGGGACAGTCTTTTTCACCCCTCCACTTT

D gene: TRBD1
clone size: few
V gene: TRBV9
J gene: TRBJ1-6
CDR3 protein: CASSLQGAGSPLHF
CDR3 DNA: TGTGCCAGCAGCCTTCAGGGGGCCGGTTCACCCCTCCACTTT

D gene: TRBD1
clone size: -
V gene: TRBV14
J gene: TRBJ2-7
CDR3 protein: CASSLGTGGSYEQYF
CDR3 DNA: TGTGCCAGCAGCCTTGGGACAGGGGGCTCCTACGAGCAGTACTTC

D gene: TRBD1
clone size: -
V gene: TRBV5-1
J gene: TRBJ2-6
CDR3 protein: CASSLAGGSGANVLTF
CDR3 DNA: TGCGCCAGCAGCTTGGCAGGGGGCTCTGGGGCCAACGTCCTGACTTTC

D gene: TRBD1
clone size: -
V gene: TRBV5-1
J gene: TRBJ2-1
CDR3 protein: CASSADRGFNEQFF
CDR3 DNA: TGCGCCAGCAGCGCGGACAGGGGTTTCAATGAGCAGTTCTTC

D gene: -
clone size: -
V gene: TRBV7-8
J gene: TRBJ2-7
CDR3 protein: CASSSPGGRYEQYF
CDR3 DNA: TGTGCCAGCAGTTCTCCCGGGGGGCGCTACGAGCAGTACTTC

D gene: TRBD1
clone size: few
V gene: TRBV12-3/TRBV12-4
J gene: TRBJ1-5
CDR3 protein: CASSTDRGQPQHF
CDR3 DNA: TGTGCCAGCAGTACGGACAGGGGACAGCCCCAGCATTTT

D gene: TRBD1
clone size: -
V gene: TRBV4-2
J gene: TRBJ1-2
CDR3 protein: CASSQDRGGTAYYGYTF
CDR3 DNA: TGTGCCAGCAGCCAAGATAGAGGGGGGACAGCATACTATGGCTACACCTTC

D gene: -
clone size: once
V gene: TRBV6-1
J gene: TRBJ1-5
CDR3 protein: CASSDGLNPSQPQHF
CDR3 DNA: TGTGCCAGCAGTGATGGGCTGAATCCGAGCCAGCCCCAGCATTTT

D gene: -
clone size: -
V gene: TRBV29-1
J gene: TRBJ2-7
CDR3 protein: CSAIDGGGEQYF
CDR3 DNA: TGCAGCGCTATAGACGGCGGTGGGGAGCAGTACTTC

D gene: -
clone size: -
V gene: TRBV12-3/TRBV12-4
J gene: TRBJ1-1
CDR3 protein: CASSFDSNTEAFF
CDR3 DNA: TGTGCCAGCAGTTTTGACTCGAACACTGAAGCTTTCTTT

D gene: TRBD2
clone size: -
V gene: TRBV4-3
J gene: TRBJ2-1
CDR3 protein: CASSQDRWLAGGNEQFF
CDR3 DNA: TGCGCCAGCAGCCAAGATCGGTGGCTAGCGGGAGGGAATGAGCAGTTCTTC

D gene: TRBD2
clone size: -
V gene: TRBV5-1
J gene: TRBJ2-1
CDR3 protein: CASSLGGTSNEQFF
CDR3 DNA: TGCGCCAGCAGCTTGGGCGGGACTAGTAATGAGCAGTTCTTC

D gene: -
clone size: -
V gene: TRBV19
J gene: TRBJ2-2
CDR3 protein: CASRPSAMPRTGELFF
CDR3 DNA: TGTGCCAGTAGGCCCTCAGCCATGCCGAGGACCGGGGAGCTGTTTTTT

D gene: -
clone size: -
V gene: TRBV6-5
J gene: TRBJ1-4
CDR3 protein: CASSVRISGDEKLFF
CDR3 DNA: TGTGCCAGCTCGGTTCGGATTTCGGGGGATGAAAAACTGTTTTTT